The 3 T cell receptor beta chains below were found in one sample sequenced in a study of blood T cell repertoires in COVID-19. Method: immunoSEQ multiplex PCR; TCRdb's copy keeps in-frame clones and lacks some. The profile shows about 290,000 clones, about 89% of them singletons. Sequenced input: peripheral blood. These receptors were collected from a woman aged 40 to 50 who had recovered from COVID-19.

The gene calls are TRBV30 and TRBJ2-2, with D possibly TRBD1 on 6 matching bases. The CDR3 extends over 16 amino acids. Between the trimmed V and J ends, which lost 0 bases and 4 bases, there was a span of 15 bases. CDR1 and CDR2 (germline): GTSNPN, SVGIG (reference sequence). This CDR3 reads CAWSVLRTASTGELFF. The CDR3 DNA follows: TGTGCCTGGAGTGTACTCAGGACAGCGAGCACCGGGGAGCTGTTTTTT. The full variable domain, with the rest looked up from reference TRBV30 and TRBJ2-2, is SQTIHQWPATLVQPVGSPLSLECTVEGTSNPNLYWYRQAAGRGLQLLFYSVGIGQISSEVPQNLSASRPQDRQFILSSKKLLLSDSGFYLCAWSVLRTASTGELFFGEGSRLTVL.

The CDR3 DNA reads as TGTGCCAGTAGTGTAAGCGGGACGAGGTACAATGAGCAGTTCTTC. Its protein is CASSVSGTRYNEQFF. The rearrangement links TRBV19 to TRBJ2-1, with 7 bases lining up with TRBD2. After removal of 5 bases from V and 4 bases from J, the junction contained 8 bases not matched to a gene. CDR3 size: 15 residues. Germline V gene data show CDR1 as LNHDA and CDR2 as SQIVND (reference sequence). Full variable domain (outside the CDR3, taken from reference TRBV19 and TRBJ2-1): DGGITQSPKYLFRKEGQNVTLSCEQNLNHDAMYWYRQDPGQGLRLIYYSQIVNDFQKGDIAEGYSVSREKKESFPLTVTSAQKNPTAFYLCASSVSGTRYNEQFFGPGTRLTVL.

This chain links TRBV19 with TRBJ2-1; 7 bases are shared with TRBD2. The V and J ends lost 0 bases and 3 bases, in that order; junction bases with no gene match: 5. This CDR3 spans 16 amino acids. Germline V gene data show CDR1 as LNHDA and CDR2 as SQIVND (reference sequence). The chain's CDR3 is CASSIEGLAVYNEQFF. The CDR3 DNA reads TGTGCCAGTAGTATAGAGGGGCTAGCGGTCTACAATGAGCAGTTCTTC.